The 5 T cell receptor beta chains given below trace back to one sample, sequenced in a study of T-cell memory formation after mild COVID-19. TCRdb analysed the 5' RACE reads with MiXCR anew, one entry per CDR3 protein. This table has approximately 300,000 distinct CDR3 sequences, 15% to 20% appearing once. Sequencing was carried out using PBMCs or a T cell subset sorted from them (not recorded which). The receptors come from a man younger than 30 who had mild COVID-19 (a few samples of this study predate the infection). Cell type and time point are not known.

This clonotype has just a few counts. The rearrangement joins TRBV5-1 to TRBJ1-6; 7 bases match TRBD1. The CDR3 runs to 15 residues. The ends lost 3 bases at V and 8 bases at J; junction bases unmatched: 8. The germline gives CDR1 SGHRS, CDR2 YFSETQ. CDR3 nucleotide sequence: TGCGCCAGCAGCTCCGGGGCAGGGGGTTATTCACCCCTCCACTTT. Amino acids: CASSSGAGGYSPLHF.

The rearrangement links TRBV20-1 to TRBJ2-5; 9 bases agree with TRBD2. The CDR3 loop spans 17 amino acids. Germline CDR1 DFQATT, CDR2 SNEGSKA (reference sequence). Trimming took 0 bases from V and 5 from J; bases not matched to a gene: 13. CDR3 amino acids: CSARDSPLSGGPETQYF. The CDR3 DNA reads TGCAGTGCTAGAGATAGTCCCCTTAGCGGGGGTCCGGAGACCCAGTACTTC.

Here the CDR3 DNA reads TGTGCCAGCAGCTCCCGGACGGCCCACGGGACCCAGTACTTC. This translates into CASSSRTAHGTQYF. The V and J genes are TRBV7-2 and TRBJ2-5, with D hard to call. V was cut by 4 bases and J by 7 bases, with 16 bases left in between. The germline V gene encodes CDR1 SGHTA and CDR2 FQGNSA. The CDR3 covers 14 residues.

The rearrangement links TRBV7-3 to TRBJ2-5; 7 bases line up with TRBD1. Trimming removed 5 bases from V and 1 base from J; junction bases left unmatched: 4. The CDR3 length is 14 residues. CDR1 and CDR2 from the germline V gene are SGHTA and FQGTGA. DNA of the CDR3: TGTGCCAGCAGCCGGGACAGCACCCAAGAGACCCAGTACTTC. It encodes CASSRDSTQETQYF.

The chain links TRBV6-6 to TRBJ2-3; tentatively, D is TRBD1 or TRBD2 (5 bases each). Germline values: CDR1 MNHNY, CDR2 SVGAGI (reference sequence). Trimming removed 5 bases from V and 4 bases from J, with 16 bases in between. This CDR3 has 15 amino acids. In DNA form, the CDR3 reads TGTGCCAGCAGTCCCTCTGGGGGTTTCGCAGATACGCAGTATTTT. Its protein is CASSPSGGFADTQYF.